The T cell receptor beta chain under discussion was sequenced for a study of human T cells and chemical hapten exposure. The CDR3 has 13 amino acids. The germline CDR1 and CDR2 sequences are SGDLS and YYNGEE. Deletions cut 3 bases from V and 0 bases from J, with 6 bases between. TCRdb recomputed calls from the RACE reads with MiXCR, one row per CDR3 protein. The profile covers tens of thousands of distinct CDR3 sequences, with roughly 9.8% appearing a single time and 2.5% to 3.5% taken by the ten largest. Sample time point: patch test 1, 2 weeks after DPC sensitization. The treatment is: therapeutic diphenylcyclopropenone sensitization with weekly scalp DPC.

Sequencing used whole blood, obtained in connection with sensitization to the hapten diphenylcyclopropenone (DPC). This rearrangement joins TRBV9 to TRBJ1-1; D gene uncertain. The clonotype was recovered from a woman between 40 and 50 years old with alopecia areata. Some clones in this sample may be carry-over from other donors' samples. The CDR3 DNA sequence: TGTGCCAGCAGCGCCGCAGTGAACACTGAAGCTTTCTTT. Its translation is CASSAAVNTEAFF.